These 12 T cell receptor beta chains originate from one sample sequenced in a study of T cells expressing NK-cell markers. TCRdb re-called the 5' RACE reads; one entry per CDR3 protein, DNA not given. In all, the sample yields about 150,000 distinct CDR3 sequences. The sample comprised blood T cells: a sorted CD56 or NKG2C T cell subset, CD4+ or CD8+ T cells, or bulk PBMC T cells (not recorded which). The receptors come from a woman aged 45-65 years in good health.

The J gene is TRBJ2-3, the V gene TRBV25-1. The CDR3 has 16 residues. Germline V CDR1 and CDR2: MGHDK, SYGVNS. Here the CDR3 reads CASSESSGSSTDTQYF.

The gene calls are TRBV9 and TRBJ2-3. Germline CDR1 SGDLS, CDR2 YYNGEE. CDR3 length equals 11 residues. Here the CDR3 reads CASSLRDTQYF. The whole variable domain, remainder taken from reference TRBV9 and TRBJ2-3, is DSGVTQTPKHLITATGQRVTLRCSPRSGDLSVYWYQQSLDQGLQFLIQYYNGEERAKGNILERFSAQQFPDLHSELNLSSLELGDSALYFCASSLRDTQYFGPGTRLTVL.

The chain recombines TRBV6-5 with TRBJ1-1; the D gene TCRdb calls, TRBD1, cannot be checked with no DNA. The CDR3 has 16 amino acids. Germline lookup yields CDR1 MNHEY and CDR2 SVGAGI. CDR3 region: CASSYSRDGGATEAFF.

This chain connects TRBV4-1 to TRBJ2-3. The CDR3 sequence is 13 residues long. Per germline, CDR1 MGHRA and CDR2 YSYEKL. CDR3 region: CASSPAGSDTQYF.

The genes are TRBV2 and TRBJ1-1; the TCRdb call, TRBD1, lacks DNA for checking. The CDR3 length is 14 residues. Germline CDR1 SNHLY, CDR2 FYNNEI. CDR3 protein: CASSETEMNTEAFF.

CDR3: CASSSEAGGPHNEQFF. This chain joins TRBV5-1 and TRBJ2-1; TCRdb's assignment of TRBD2 cannot be checked, as there is no DNA. The CDR3 totals 16 residues. Germline V gives CDR1 SGHRS, CDR2 YFSETQ.

The chain combines TRBV27 with TRBJ1-5. The germline gives CDR1 MNHEY, CDR2 SMNVEV (reference sequence). This CDR3 is 14 amino acids long. CDR3 region: CASKGEESNQPQHF.

This chain joins TRBV27 and TRBJ1-2; with no DNA, the TCRdb D assignment of TRBD1 cannot be verified. The CDR3 length is 12 residues. Germline V gene data show CDR1 as MNHEY and CDR2 as SMNVEV (reference sequence). The CDR3: CASRELPGGYTF.

The V gene is TRBV27, the J gene TRBJ2-1; the D gene TCRdb calls, TRBD2, cannot be checked with no DNA. CDR1 and CDR2 (germline): MNHEY, SMNVEV (reference sequence). The CDR3 extends over 11 amino acids. CDR3 protein: CASTRRGEQFF.

This chain uses TRBV11-2 with TRBJ2-1; TCRdb lists TRBD2, though no DNA is available to test this call. Germline V gene sequence: CDR1 SGHAT, CDR2 FQNNGV. CDR3 size: 16 residues. The CDR3: CASSLSGLASYNEQFF.

The genes are TRBV29-1 and TRBJ2-1; checking the TCRdb D call of TRBD2 is not possible without DNA. Germline V gene sequence: CDR1 SQVTM, CDR2 ANQGSEA. CDR3 length: 17 amino acids. This CDR3 reads CSVTIIAAYNQGDEQFF.

The rearrangement links TRBV27 to TRBJ1-4; the D call from TCRdb, TRBD1, cannot be confirmed without DNA. Germline-derived CDR1 and CDR2 are MNHEY and SMNVEV (reference sequence). The CDR3 loop spans 19 amino acids. The CDR3 loop reads CASSPRGGYERATNEKLFF.